This record looks at one T cell receptor (beta chain) sequence and its context. The CDR3 loop spans 18 amino acids. The trim removed 3 bases at V and 1 base at J, leaving 10 bases unmatched. Germline assignment: CDR1 KGHDR and CDR2 SFDVKD. These data belong to a study of blood T cell repertoires in COVID-19. Across the study: There were acute and convalescent COVID-19 samples, and they came from the United States, Italy and Spain. Sources were T cells, B-cell-depleted T cells, or PBMCs; the material itself was cDNA or gDNA.

Original data processing: It was from reference gene primer amplification that nucleated cell counts were estimated. Measured with immunoSEQ multiplex PCR; TCRdb has only the in-frame clones, and not every one. That table is the source of V, J and clone size, and D and trimming were worked out from the DNA. The sample has some 86,000 clones; 85% to 95% are singletons. Sequenced material: peripheral blood. The sequence came from a human donor with active COVID-19. The donor label of this sample is uncertain. The rearrangement uses TRBV24-1 and TRBJ1-5, with 8 bases identical to TRBD1. CDR3 amino acids: CATSDPLWTGRSNQPQHF. For the CDR3, the DNA is TGTGCCACCAGTGATCCCCTTTGGACAGGGAGAAGCAATCAGCCCCAGCATTTT.